These 15 T cell receptor beta chains originate from one sample sequenced in a study of OX40 agonist ivuxolimab in advanced cancers. Library construction relied on the immunoSEQ multiplex PCR assay. TCRdb's version of the immuneACCESS table is confined to in-frame rearrangements and falls short of the full clone set. An unresolved V gene accounts for under half of the shortfall where checked; the remainder is of unknown origin. This sample is represented by around 64,000 clones; almost 85% of them were singletons. Approximately 8.7% of the sample comes from the top ten. The sample consisted of CD4+ or CD8+ T cells sorted from blood, taken in a trial of the OX40 agonist ivuxolimab. The receptors were gathered from an adult with an advanced solid tumor such as melanoma, head and neck, liver or kidney cancer.

V and J are TRBV23-1 and TRBJ1-5, with TRBD1 matching 8 bases. TRBV23-1 is assigned to the ORF class and has an uncertain function. The V gene end was trimmed by 6 bases and the J gene end by 2 bases; junction bases not matched to a gene: 15. This CDR3 is built from 18 residues. CDR3 residues: CASSNGTGDRYGNQPQHF. CDR3 nucleotides: TGCGCCAGCAGCAATGGGACAGGAGACCGATACGGCAATCAGCCCCAGCATTTT.

This clone was observed a single time. V usage is TRBV6-5 and J usage is TRBJ1-6, with D unclear. This CDR3 contains 11 residues. Germline values: CDR1 MNHEY, CDR2 SVGAGI. Trimming took 2 bases from V and 12 from J, leaving 5 bases between them. This chain's CDR3 is CASSYGEPLHF. CDR3 coding DNA: TGTGCCAGCAGTTACGGGGAACCCCTCCACTTT.

This chain connects TRBV5-1 to TRBJ1-2; D gene uncertain. Germline-derived CDR1 and CDR2 are SGHRS and YFSETQ. The CDR3 has 13 residues. Trimming took 0 bases from V and 6 from J, leaving 9 bases between them. The CDR3, as DNA: TGCGCCAGCAGCTTGGCACAAGCTAATGGCTACACCTTC. Amino acids: CASSLAQANGYTF.

V gene TRBV5-6 combines with J gene TRBJ2-7; the D is unclear. Germline V gives CDR1 SGHDT, CDR2 YYEEEE. CDR3 size: 12 residues. Trimming took 4 bases from V and 4 from J, leaving 9 bases between them. The CDR3 here is CASSQWGYEQYF. The CDR3 DNA sequence: TGTGCCAGCAGCCAGTGGGGTTACGAGCAGTACTTC.

In its sample, this clone was seen once. V and J are TRBV28 and TRBJ2-7, with 8 bases aligning to TRBD1. Per germline, CDR1 MDHEN and CDR2 SYDVKM. The length of the CDR3 is 13 residues. The J segment lost 6 bases and the V segment lost 3 bases, leaving 4 bases of the junction unmatched. The CDR3 region has the DNA TGTGCCAGCAGTTTTCAGGGGGCGGGCGAGCAGTACTTC. It specifies CASSFQGAGEQYF. Looking up the rest from reference TRBV28 and TRBJ2-7 gives the full variable domain: DVKVTQSSRYLVKRTGEKVFLECVQDMDHENMFWYRQDPGLGLRLIYFSYDVKMKEKGDIPEGYSVSREKKERFSLILESASTNQTSMYLCASSFQGAGEQYFGPGTRLTVT.

DNA for the CDR3: TGTGCCAGCAGCTCTGATAATCAGGGGGCCACAGATACGCAGTATTTT. Amino acids: CASSSDNQGATDTQYF. The chain carries TRBV7-9 and TRBJ2-3; TRBD1 aligns across 8 bases. This CDR3 has 16 amino acids. J lost 2 bases, V lost 4 bases, and 8 bases had no gene match. The V gene's germline CDR1 is SEHNR and CDR2 FQNEAQ (reference sequence).

The rearrangement uses TRBV11-2 and TRBJ2-3; 11 bases match TRBD2. The CDR3 runs 16 residues. Germline lookup yields CDR1 SGHAT and CDR2 FQNNGV. J was trimmed by 1 base and V by 8 bases; bases with no gene match: 8. CDR3 protein: CASRTSSGGRTDTQYF. CDR3 sequence (DNA): TGTGCCAGCCGAACCTCTAGCGGGGGGCGCACAGATACGCAGTATTTT.

This CDR3 is CASSLAGPPYEQYF. In DNA, the CDR3 is TGTGCCAGCAGCTTGGCCGGGCCCCCCTACGAGCAGTACTTC. The V and J genes are TRBV5-4 and TRBJ2-7; no clear D. There are 14 residues in the CDR3. CDR1 and CDR2 (germline): SGHNT, YYREEE (reference sequence). Trimming cost V 0 bases and J 2 bases, with 9 bases left between them.

This clone has more than one count but fewer than ten. V is TRBV18 and J is TRBJ1-1; no clear D. CDR1 and CDR2 (germline): KGHSH, LQKENI. This CDR3 spans 12 amino acids. Trimming left V 3 bases short and J 1 base short, with 3 bases between. This CDR3 is CASSPRNTEAFF. As DNA, the CDR3 is TGTGCCAGCTCACCGAGGAACACTGAAGCTTTCTTT.

The rearrangement uses TRBV6-5 and TRBJ1-3; D is undetermined. CDR1 and CDR2 from the germline V gene are MNHEY and SVGAGI. The V gene lost 2 bases and the J gene lost 5 bases, with 13 bases spanning the gap. The CDR3 runs 15 residues. The chain's CDR3 is CASSYKPDARNTIYF. DNA of the CDR3: TGTGCCAGCAGTTACAAACCGGACGCCCGAAACACCATATATTTT.

The V gene is TRBV5-4, the J gene TRBJ2-2, with D unresolved. CDR1 is SGHNT, CDR2 YYREEE, per germline (reference sequence). CDR3 length: 13 residues. V was shortened by 4 bases and J by 3 bases, with 7 bases between the two germline ends. Here the CDR3 reads CASSPIHTGELFF. The DNA of the CDR3 is TGTGCCAGCAGCCCGATTCACACCGGGGAGCTGTTTTTT.

This clone was seen a single time. The genes are TRBV6-5 and TRBJ2-7; 8 nucleotides line up with TRBD1. This CDR3 contains 15 residues. Trimming cost V 5 bases and J 2 bases; bases outside gene matches: 8. CDR1 is MNHEY and CDR2 is SVGAGI in the germline V gene. CDR3 in amino acids: CASSLSGTGAYEQYF. The CDR3 bases are TGTGCCAGCAGTCTTTCCGGGACAGGAGCCTACGAGCAGTACTTC.

The genes are TRBV5-4 and TRBJ2-7, with D possibly being TRBD1 (6 bases). V gave up 4 bases and J gave up 4 bases, with 15 bases separating them. This CDR3 is 14 amino acids long. Per germline, CDR1 SGHNT and CDR2 YYREEE (reference sequence). CDR3 sequence reads: CASSPDRRIYEQYF. The DNA for the CDR3 is TGTGCCAGCAGCCCAGACAGGAGGATTTACGAGCAGTACTTC.

The rearrangement links TRBV2 to TRBJ1-3; a possible D gene is TRBD1 (6 bases). Trimming removed 6 bases at V and 9 bases at J, with 21 bases between. CDR3 length: 15 amino acids. Per germline, CDR1 SNHLY and CDR2 FYNNEI. CDR3 protein: CASSVQGAGSVTIYF. CDR3 nucleotide sequence: TGTGCCAGCAGCGTACAGGGCGCGGGATCTGTCACCATATATTTT.

V usage is TRBV19 and J usage is TRBJ1-2, with no clear D. V was trimmed by 7 bases and J by 2 bases, leaving 17 bases between them. CDR3 length: 15 residues. CDR1 and CDR2 from the germline V gene are LNHDA and SQIVND (reference sequence). For the CDR3, the DNA is TGTGCCAGTACTACCTCCGTCGGTGACAACTATGGCTACACCTTC. Residues: CASTTSVGDNYGYTF.